This T cell receptor beta chain was recorded in a study of T-cell memory formation after mild COVID-19. 5'RACE, which relied on constant-segment primers, yielded TCR alpha and TCR beta cDNA libraries carrying sample barcodes and UMIs. A single record per CDR3 protein comes from TCRdb applying MiXCR to the 5' RACE reads. The repertoire includes around 190,000 distinct CDR3 sequences, roughly 20% of them detected once, and more than 3% sits in the top ten. J lost 6 bases, V lost 4 bases, and 7 bases had no gene match. Looked up from germline, CDR1 is MDHEN and CDR2 is SYDVKM. The CDR3 runs to 15 residues.

The J gene is TRBJ2-7, the V gene TRBV28; 12 positions match TRBD1. Sequencing was done on a sample of PBMCs or a T cell subset sorted from them (not recorded which). This TCR derives from a man younger than 35 who had mild COVID-19 (a few samples of this study predate the infection). Cell type and time point are not known. This chain's CDR3 is CASSSPGQGAGEQYV. For the CDR3, the DNA is TGTGCCAGCAGTTCACCGGGACAGGGGGCCGGCGAGCAGTACGTC.